Listed below are T cell receptor beta chains from one sample, sequenced in a study of spatial heterogeneity in lung cancer. Using its own MiXCR run on the 5' RACE reads, TCRdb lists one record per CDR3 protein. The sample lists around 92,000 distinct CDR3 sequences; less than 15% were seen once. Sequenced here: PBMCs, sampled at surgery. The receptors shown here come from a male donor with early-stage non-small cell lung cancer. Each CDR3 is given with its conserved first and last residue. D genes are given only for firm matches. The size entry is marked missing in some rows and otherwise reads once, few, many or a size class.

j_call	d_call	v_call	clone_size	cdr3_length	cdr3_nt	cdr3_aa
TRBJ1-1	TRBD1	TRBV7-6	few	14	TGTGCCAGCAGCGCCTACAGGGGTTCCACTGAAGCTTTCTTT	CASSAYRGSTEAFF
TRBJ2-5	.	TRBV20-1	many	16	TGCAGTGCTAGAGATCCCCCCCCAGGCGGGGAAGAGACCCAGTACTTC	CSARDPPPGGEETQYF
TRBJ2-2	.	TRBV6-2/TRBV6-3	few	13	TGTGCCAGCAGTCGTCGAAACACCGGGGAGCTGTTTTTT	CASSRRNTGELFF
TRBJ2-3	.	TRBV28	few	13	TGTGCCAGCAGCCCGGGACCCTGGGATACGCAGTATTTT	CASSPGPWDTQYF
TRBJ1-2	.	TRBV2	.	16	TGTGCCAGCAGTGAATCCGAAGGCGCTACCTCTGCTGGCTACACCTTC	CASSESEGATSAGYTF
TRBJ2-6	.	TRBV20-1	.	14	TGCAGTGCTGCACAGGGTACCGGGGCCAACGTCCTGACTTTC	CSAAQGTGANVLTF
TRBJ2-2	.	TRBV5-1	.	16	TGCGCCAGCAGCTTGATTGGGGCCGCTGACACCGGGGAGCTGTTTTTT	CASSLIGAADTGELFF
TRBJ2-3	TRBD2	TRBV27	few	19	TGTGCCAGCAGTTTATTGGAGTCTTGGCGGGGGGGTAGGACAGATACGCAGTATTTT	CASSLLESWRGGRTDTQYF
TRBJ2-3	TRBD2	TRBV28	.	16	TGTGCCAGCAGTCTCTTCCGACTAGCTGGCACAGATACGCAGTATTTT	CASSLFRLAGTDTQYF
TRBJ2-2	TRBD1	TRBV7-9	.	16	TGTGCCAGCAGCTCACGTCCCGGGACAGGGTTCGGGGAGCTGTTTTTT	CASSSRPGTGFGELFF
TRBJ2-1	TRBD2	TRBV20-1	few	15	TGCAGTGCTAGACCTAGCGGCCTCTCCTACAATGAGCAGTTCTTC	CSARPSGLSYNEQFF
TRBJ1-1	.	TRBV20-1	many	13	TGCAGTGCTAGGCGGGTGGTGGACACTGAAGCTTTCTTT	CSARRVVDTEAFF
TRBJ2-7	TRBD2	TRBV29-1	.	18	TGCAGCGTTGAAGCTTCGACCGGGACTAGCGGGAGCTCCTACGAGCAGTACTTC	CSVEASTGTSGSSYEQYF
TRBJ2-3	TRBD2	TRBV7-2	many	15	TGTGCCAGCAGCCCGGAGCGGGATCTCACAGATACGCAGTATTTT	CASSPERDLTDTQYF
TRBJ1-1	TRBD1	TRBV5-6	.	15	TGTGCCAGCAGCTACCGGACAGGGTTGAACACTGAAGCTTTCTTT	CASSYRTGLNTEAFF
TRBJ2-3	TRBD1	TRBV12-3/TRBV12-4	many	13	TGTGCCAGCGGACAGGGACTCACAGATACGCAGTATTTT	CASGQGLTDTQYF
TRBJ1-1	.	TRBV28	.	16	TGTGCCAGCAGTTTTCTCTTGACGGAACCTAACACTGAAGCTTTCTTT	CASSFLLTEPNTEAFF
TRBJ2-7	TRBD2	TRBV20-1	few	15	TGCAGTGCGAAATCGACTACTAGCGGGGACTACGAGCAGTACTTC	CSAKSTTSGDYEQYF
TRBJ2-6	.	TRBV25-1	.	13	TGTGCCAGCACCTCGACTGGGGCCAACGTCCTGACTTTC	CASTSTGANVLTF
TRBJ2-7	.	TRBV7-6	.	15	TGTGCCAGCAGCCCAAAGACAGAGTCTCCCTACGAGCAGTACTTC	CASSPKTESPYEQYF
TRBJ2-4	.	TRBV5-1	few	14	TGCGCCAGCAGCTTGGGGGAAGCCAAAAACATTCAGTACTTC	CASSLGEAKNIQYF
TRBJ2-5	.	TRBV25-1	.	13	TGTGCCAGCAGTGTCTCCAGCCCAGAGACCCAGTACTTC	CASSVSSPETQYF
TRBJ2-1	TRBD2	TRBV27	.	14	TGTGCCAGCAGCCCGACTAGCGGGAGAATTGAGCAGTTCTTC	CASSPTSGRIEQFF
TRBJ2-6	.	TRBV7-2	many	16	TGTGCCAGCAGCTTATGGGGAATCTCTGGGGCCAACGTCCTGACTTTC	CASSLWGISGANVLTF
TRBJ2-5	.	TRBV9	few	13	TGTGCCAGCAGCCTTAATGAGGGGGAGACCCAGTACTTC	CASSLNEGETQYF
TRBJ2-2	.	TRBV9	many	18	TGTGCCAGCAGCGCTTCCGGGGCCCGGCGGCGAGTCGGCGGGGAGCTGTTTTTT	CASSASGARRRVGGELFF
TRBJ1-4	.	TRBV27	few	15	TGTGCCAGCAGTCCCTGGAGCTCAACTAATGAAAAACTGTTTTTT	CASSPWSSTNEKLFF
TRBJ1-2	.	TRBV9	few	15	TGTGCCAGCAGCGTAGCGGCTTCTGGCCTACGCGGCTACACCTTC	CASSVAASGLRGYTF
TRBJ1-1	TRBD1	TRBV28	.	15	TGTGCCAGCATCTACAGGGGTGCGGGGAACACTGAAGCTTTCTTT	CASIYRGAGNTEAFF
TRBJ2-1	TRBD2	TRBV4-3	few	15	TGCGCCAGCAGCCCGGACGAGCGGGGGTACAATGAGCAGTTCTTC	CASSPDERGYNEQFF
TRBJ2-7	.	TRBV28	few	13	TGTGCCAGCAGTTCCCCGGATTCCTACGAGCAGTACTTC	CASSSPDSYEQYF
TRBJ1-3	.	TRBV29-1	many	14	TGCAGCGTCATCTTCACCAGCAGGGGAAACACCATATATTTT	CSVIFTSRGNTIYF
TRBJ2-5	.	TRBV29-1	few	13	TGCAGCGTTGTACTCCCAGGGCAGGAGACCCAGTACTTC	CSVVLPGQETQYF
TRBJ2-7	.	TRBV29-1	few	13	TGCAGCGTTGAAGATCCAGGGGCCTACGAGCAGTACTTC	CSVEDPGAYEQYF
TRBJ2-7	TRBD2	TRBV7-2	few	14	TGTGCCAGCAGCTTGGGACTAGCGGAGCCGGTGCAGTACTTC	CASSLGLAEPVQYF
TRBJ2-3	TRBD2	TRBV3-1	many	16	TGTGCCAGCAGCCAAGTTGCGGGGGAGCTCACAGATACGCAGTATTTT	CASSQVAGELTDTQYF
TRBJ2-3	TRBD2	TRBV20-1	.	16	TGCAGTGCTAGACCGGGACTAGCGGCTAGCACAGATACGCAGTATTTT	CSARPGLAASTDTQYF
TRBJ2-3	.	TRBV7-9	.	14	TGTGCCAGCAGCCTGCCAAGCCGGGCAGATACGCAGTATTTT	CASSLPSRADTQYF